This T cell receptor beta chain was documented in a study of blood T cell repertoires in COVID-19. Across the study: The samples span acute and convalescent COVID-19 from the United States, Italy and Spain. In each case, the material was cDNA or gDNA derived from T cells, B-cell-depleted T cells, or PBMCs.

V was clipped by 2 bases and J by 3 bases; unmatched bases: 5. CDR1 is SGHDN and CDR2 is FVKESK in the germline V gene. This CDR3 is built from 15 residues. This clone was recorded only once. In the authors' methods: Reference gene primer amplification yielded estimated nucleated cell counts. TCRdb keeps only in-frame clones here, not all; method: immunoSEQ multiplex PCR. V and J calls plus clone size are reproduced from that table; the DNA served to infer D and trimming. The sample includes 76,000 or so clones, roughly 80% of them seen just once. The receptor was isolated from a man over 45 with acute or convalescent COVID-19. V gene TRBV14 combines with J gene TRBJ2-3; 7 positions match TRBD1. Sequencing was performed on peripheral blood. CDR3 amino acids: CASSQRGRRTDTQYF. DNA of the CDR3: TGTGCCAGCAGCCAAAGGGGGCGACGTACAGATACGCAGTATTTT. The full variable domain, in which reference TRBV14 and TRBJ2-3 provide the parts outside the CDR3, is EAGVTQFPSHSVIEKGQTVTLRCDPISGHDNLYWYRRVMGKEIKFLLHFVKESKQDESGMPNNRFLAERTGGTYSTLKVQPAELEDSGVYFCASSQRGRRTDTQYFGPGTRLTVL.